This T cell receptor beta chain was sequenced in a study of beta chain features in type 1 diabetes listed by TCRdb under 2018. Regarding the research as a whole: Patients and healthy donors did not differ in mean age, gender distribution, total cell number or subset yield. A total of 107,917,701 sorted cells were examined across all samples, and the number of cells per subset was strongly correlated with RNA yield. The study compared TCRB repertoires of sorted circulating CD4+ T cell subsets between recently diagnosed type 1 diabetes patients and matched healthy donors. Naive and central memory subsets were obtained from all 30 or so donors, but regulatory and stem cell-like memory subsets were isolated from only 8 patients and about 8 healthy donors.

Reading from cysteine to phenylalanine, the CDR3 counts 13 amino acids. Kept here is only the CDR3 DNA, which spans 39 bases and is read in frame from base 1. According to the germline V gene, CDR1 reads MNHEY and CDR2 reads SVGAGI. Trimming removed 7 bases from V and 3 bases from J, leaving 13 bases between the germline ends. Each donor gave one peripheral blood draw, around 100 mL on average, collected into heparinised tubes. A BD FACSAria II and a panel including CD45RO, CCR7, CD25, CD127, CD95 and CD27 were used to sort naive, central memory, regulatory and stem cell-like memory CD4+ T cells. Every sorted population had a purity above 95%. Right away, PBMCs were isolated by Lymphoprep density gradient centrifugation and were stained directly, with no culture step. Samples were stained and sorted in pairs, with one healthy donor and one patient per experiment, so that batch effects were minimized.

Beyond this particular receptor, the publication reports: Patients with type 1 diabetes made fewer insertions and deleted more nucleotides at VDJ recombination sites, implying thymic rearrangement abnormalities. PCR might favor shorter templates, but patient and control samples were amplified and corrected together, so any skew would affect both groups equally. Naive, central memory and regulatory TCRB repertoires appeared to be more alike among patients than among healthy donors. In all four CD4+ subsets, TCRB CDR3 length was moderately but significantly shorter in type 1 diabetes patients. HLA sub-analyses involved small numbers of individuals, so any influence of HLA type on TCRB rearrangement remained unresolved. Sequencing cDNA rather than genomic DNA could over-represent highly expressing activated cells, although activation and CD3 levels did not differ between groups.

The High Capacity cDNA Reverse Transcription Kit was used to reverse transcribe all of the isolated RNA, meaning that expressed TCRB transcripts were what got sequenced. Deep immunoSEQ sequencing was applied to naive, central memory and regulatory T cell samples, giving an average of about 3.6 million total reads per sample. Sorted cells were lysed in RLT buffer and RNA was extracted with DNase-treated RNeasy Micro or Mini kits, depending on cell number. To prevent cross-contamination, each cell subset was processed individually, whereas patient and healthy donor samples were processed jointly. TCRB sequences were amplified from cDNA with the immunoSEQ multiplex PCR, producing 87-bp fragments spanning the CDR3 region. Sequencing of the amplicons was performed on the Illumina HiSeq platform. Concerning the study's data processing: Synthetic template baselines were used to correct PCR bias computationally, reads within Hamming distance 2 were collapsed together, and singletons that could not be merged were discarded. Reads were aligned to IMGT to assign V, D and J genes, CDR3 length, and insertions or deletions at six rearrangement sites. Clonotype counts were normalized to sorted cell number within each subset before computing true diversity and Gini coefficients with the tcR R package. The overlap coefficient, calculated on TCRB nucleotide sequences, was used to measure repertoire sharing. As a proxy for the pre-selection repertoire, out-of-frame TCRB sequences from naive cells were analyzed. Sourced from immuneACCESS, this table was stored by TCRdb with only in-frame sequences that have V and J called. A share of the clones is absent; for the studies checked, an unresolved V gene accounts for under half, and the remainder has no known explanation. That table supplies the V and J calls and clone size; D and trimming were determined from the DNA. For this sample the table gives about 230,000 clones, of which more than 15% were detected only once. The ten most abundant clones make up about 0.085% of the sample.

A remark on this clone: Its target antigen remains unknown. The input lacks base qualities; no much larger clone sits a single base away.

Sequencing used naive CD4+ T cells from blood. The cell subset or site label, as the study defines it: true naive CD4+ T cells. This receptor was taken from a man aged 25-40 years with type 1 diabetes. The chain couples TRBV6-5 to TRBJ2-7, and the D gene may be TRBD2, 6 bases matching. In nucleotide form, the sequence is TGTGCCAGCATTGCGGGGAGCAGCTACGAGCAGTACTTC. It specifies CASIAGSSYEQYF.